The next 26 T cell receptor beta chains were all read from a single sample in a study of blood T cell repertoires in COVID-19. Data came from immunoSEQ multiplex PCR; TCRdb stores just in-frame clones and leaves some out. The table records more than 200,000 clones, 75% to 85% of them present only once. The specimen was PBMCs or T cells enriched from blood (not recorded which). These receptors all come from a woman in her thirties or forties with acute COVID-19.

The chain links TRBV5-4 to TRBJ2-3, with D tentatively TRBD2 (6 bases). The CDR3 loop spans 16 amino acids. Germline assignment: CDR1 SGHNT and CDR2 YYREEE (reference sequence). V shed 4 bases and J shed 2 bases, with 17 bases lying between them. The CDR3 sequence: CASSGVGGMSTDTQYF. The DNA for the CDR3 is TGTGCCAGCAGCGGGGTTGGCGGGATGTCCACAGATACGCAGTATTTT.

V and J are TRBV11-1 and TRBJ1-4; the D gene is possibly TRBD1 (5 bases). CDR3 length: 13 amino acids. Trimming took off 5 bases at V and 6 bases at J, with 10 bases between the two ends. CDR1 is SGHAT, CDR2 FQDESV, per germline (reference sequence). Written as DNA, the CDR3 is TGTGCCAGCAGCCAGGGCAGCTATGAAAAACTGTTTTTT. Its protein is CASSQGSYEKLFF.

CDR3 in amino acids: CSVEGLGDEKLFF. The CDR3 region has the DNA TGCAGCGTTGAGGGCCTCGGGGATGAAAAACTGTTTTTT. The chain carries TRBV29-1 and TRBJ1-4; D remains unclear. This CDR3 is built from 13 residues. Looked up from germline, CDR1 is SQVTM and CDR2 is ANQGSEA. Deletions cut 3 bases from V and 6 bases from J, with 11 bases between.

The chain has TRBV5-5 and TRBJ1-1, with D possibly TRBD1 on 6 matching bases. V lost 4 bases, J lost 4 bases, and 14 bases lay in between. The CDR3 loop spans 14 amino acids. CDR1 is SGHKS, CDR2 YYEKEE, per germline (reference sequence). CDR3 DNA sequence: TGTGCCAGCAGCCTCTCCAGGGGTGTCACTGAAGCTTTCTTT. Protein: CASSLSRGVTEAFF.

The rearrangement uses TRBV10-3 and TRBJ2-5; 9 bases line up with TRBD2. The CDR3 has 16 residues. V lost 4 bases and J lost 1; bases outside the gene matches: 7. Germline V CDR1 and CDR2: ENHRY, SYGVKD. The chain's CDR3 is CAISVGSGGSQETQYF. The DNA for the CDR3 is TGTGCCATCAGTGTAGGTAGCGGGGGTTCCCAAGAGACCCAGTACTTC.

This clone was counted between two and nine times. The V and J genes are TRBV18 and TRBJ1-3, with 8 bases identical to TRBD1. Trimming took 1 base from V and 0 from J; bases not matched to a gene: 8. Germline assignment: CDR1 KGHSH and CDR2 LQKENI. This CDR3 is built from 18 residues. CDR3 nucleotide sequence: TGTGCCAGCTCACCACTCGGACAGGGCCCCGACTCTGGAAACACCATATATTTT. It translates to CASSPLGQGPDSGNTIYF.

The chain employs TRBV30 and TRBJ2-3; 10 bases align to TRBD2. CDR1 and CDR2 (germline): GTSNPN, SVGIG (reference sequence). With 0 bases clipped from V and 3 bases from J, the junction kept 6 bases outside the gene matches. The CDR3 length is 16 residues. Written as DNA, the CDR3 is TGTGCCTGGAGTGTGGGGCTAGCGGGAGCTACAGATACGCAGTATTTT. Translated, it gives CAWSVGLAGATDTQYF.

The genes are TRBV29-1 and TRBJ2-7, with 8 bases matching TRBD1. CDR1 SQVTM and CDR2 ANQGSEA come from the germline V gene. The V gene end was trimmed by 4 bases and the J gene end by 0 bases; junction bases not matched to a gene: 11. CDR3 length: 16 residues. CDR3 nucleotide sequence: TGCAGCGTTGGTGGGGACAGGACAACCAACTCCTACGAGCAGTACTTC. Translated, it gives CSVGGDRTTNSYEQYF.

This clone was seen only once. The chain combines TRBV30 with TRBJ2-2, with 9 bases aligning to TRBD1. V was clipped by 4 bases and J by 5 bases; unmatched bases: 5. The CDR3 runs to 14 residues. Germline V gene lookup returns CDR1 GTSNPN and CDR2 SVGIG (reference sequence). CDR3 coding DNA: TGTGCCTGGACCCGGACAGGGGCGACCGGGGAGCTGTTTTTT. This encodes CAWTRTGATGELFF.

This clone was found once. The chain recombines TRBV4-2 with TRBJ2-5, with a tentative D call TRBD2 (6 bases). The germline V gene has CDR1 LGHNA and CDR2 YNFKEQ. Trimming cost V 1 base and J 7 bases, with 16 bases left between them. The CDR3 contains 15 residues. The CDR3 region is CASSQGGSGSRTQYF. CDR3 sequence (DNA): TGTGCCAGCAGCCAAGGGGGTAGCGGCTCGCGGACCCAGTACTTC.

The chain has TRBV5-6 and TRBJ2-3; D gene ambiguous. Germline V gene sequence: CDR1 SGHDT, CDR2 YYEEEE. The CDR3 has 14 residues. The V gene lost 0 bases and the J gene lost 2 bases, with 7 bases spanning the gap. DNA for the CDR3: TGTGCCAGCAGCTTGGCCCCTATCACAGATACGCAGTATTTT. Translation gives CASSLAPITDTQYF.

This chain's CDR3 is CASSVQGGTEAFF. The DNA of the CDR3 is TGTGCCAGCAGTGTACAGGGAGGGACTGAAGCTTTCTTT. The chain carries TRBV4-2 and TRBJ1-1; possibly TRBD1 for D (6 bases). Germline V gene sequence: CDR1 LGHNA, CDR2 YNFKEQ. Trimming took 6 bases from V and 5 from J, leaving 13 bases between them. The CDR3 sequence is 13 residues long.

The chain's CDR3 is CASKPTSGGRRWDTQYF. CDR3 bases: TGTGCCAGCAAACCGACTAGCGGGGGTCGAAGGTGGGATACGCAGTATTTT. The gene calls are TRBV5-4 and TRBJ2-3, with 12 bases matching TRBD2. This CDR3 has 17 residues. Germline CDR1 SGHNT, CDR2 YYREEE (reference sequence). Trimming took 6 bases from V and 6 from J; bases not matched to a gene: 14.

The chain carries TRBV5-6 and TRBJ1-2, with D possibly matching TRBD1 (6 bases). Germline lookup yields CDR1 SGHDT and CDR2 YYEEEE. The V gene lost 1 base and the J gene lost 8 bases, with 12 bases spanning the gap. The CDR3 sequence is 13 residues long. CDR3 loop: CASSLNGGRGYTF. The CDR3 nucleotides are TGTGCCAGCAGCTTGAATGGGGGCCGGGGCTACACCTTC.

The CDR3 bases are TGCAGCGTTGCAAGACAGCGCACGGTCGAGCAGTACTTC. Translating gives CSVARQRTVEQYF. The rearrangement links TRBV29-1 to TRBJ2-7; D may be TRBD1 (5 bases). The CDR3 has 13 residues. Germline lookup yields CDR1 SQVTM and CDR2 ANQGSEA. The V gene lost 4 bases and the J gene lost 6 bases, with 16 bases spanning the gap.

CDR3 in DNA: TGTGCCAGCAGTTTCCGAACAGATAGCAATCAGCCCCAGCATTTT. It specifies CASSFRTDSNQPQHF. V and J are TRBV27 and TRBJ1-5; no reliable D call. V shed 3 bases and J shed 0 bases, with 9 bases lying between them. CDR3 length: 15 amino acids. The germline V gene has CDR1 MNHEY and CDR2 SMNVEV (reference sequence).

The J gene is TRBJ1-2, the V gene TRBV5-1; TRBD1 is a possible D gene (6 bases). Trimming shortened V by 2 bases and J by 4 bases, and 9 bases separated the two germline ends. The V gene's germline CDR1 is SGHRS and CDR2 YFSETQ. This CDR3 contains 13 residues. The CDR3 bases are TGCGCCAGCAGCTTTACAGGGACCTATGGCTACACCTTC. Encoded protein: CASSFTGTYGYTF.

CDR3 region: CASSQEWGGTEAFF. Here the CDR3 DNA reads TGTGCCAGCAGCCAAGAGTGGGGGGGTACTGAAGCTTTCTTT. This chain connects TRBV3-1 (or the pseudogene TRBV3-2) to TRBJ1-1; maybe TRBD1 (5 bases). CDR3 length: 14 residues. CDR1 and CDR2 from the germline V gene are LGHDT and YNNKEL (reference sequence). Between the trimmed V and J ends, which lost 0 bases and 5 bases, there was a span of 10 bases.

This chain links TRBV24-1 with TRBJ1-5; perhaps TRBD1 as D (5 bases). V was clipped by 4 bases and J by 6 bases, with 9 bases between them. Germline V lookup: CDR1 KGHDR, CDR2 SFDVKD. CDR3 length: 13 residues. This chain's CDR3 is CATSEGGSQPQHF. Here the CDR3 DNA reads TGTGCCACCAGTGAGGGGGGGAGTCAGCCCCAGCATTTT.

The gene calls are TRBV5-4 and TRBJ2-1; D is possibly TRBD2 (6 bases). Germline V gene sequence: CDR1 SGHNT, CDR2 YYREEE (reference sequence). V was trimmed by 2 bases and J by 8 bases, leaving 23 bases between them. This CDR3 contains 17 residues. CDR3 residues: CASSFPSAPGGLHEQFF. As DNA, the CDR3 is TGTGCCAGCAGCTTCCCTTCGGCGCCCGGGGGATTGCATGAGCAGTTCTTC.

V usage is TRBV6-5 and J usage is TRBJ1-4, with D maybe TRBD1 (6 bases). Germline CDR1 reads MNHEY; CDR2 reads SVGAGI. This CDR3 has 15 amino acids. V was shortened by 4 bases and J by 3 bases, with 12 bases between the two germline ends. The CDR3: CASSSPGAPNEKLFF. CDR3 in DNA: TGTGCCAGCAGTTCGCCAGGGGCCCCTAATGAAAAACTGTTTTTT.

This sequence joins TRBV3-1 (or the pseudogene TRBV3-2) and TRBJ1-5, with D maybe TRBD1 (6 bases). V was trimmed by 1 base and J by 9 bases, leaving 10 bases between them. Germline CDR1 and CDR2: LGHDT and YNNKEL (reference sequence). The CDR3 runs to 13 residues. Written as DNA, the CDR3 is TGTGCCAGCAGCCAAGGGGGGGGCCGGCCCCAGCATTTT. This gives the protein CASSQGGGRPQHF.

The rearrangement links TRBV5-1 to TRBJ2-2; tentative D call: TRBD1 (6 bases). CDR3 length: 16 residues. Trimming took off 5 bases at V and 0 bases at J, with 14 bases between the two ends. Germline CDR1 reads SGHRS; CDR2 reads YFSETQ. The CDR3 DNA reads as TGCGCCAGCAGTTATCAGGGGTTCGCGAACACCGGGGAGCTGTTTTTT. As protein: CASSYQGFANTGELFF.

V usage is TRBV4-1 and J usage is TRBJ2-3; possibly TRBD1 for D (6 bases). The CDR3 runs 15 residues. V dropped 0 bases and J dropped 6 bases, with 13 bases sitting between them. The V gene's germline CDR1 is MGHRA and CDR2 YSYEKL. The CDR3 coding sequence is TGCGCCAGCAGCCAAGACACAGGGCCTTTCGATACGCAGTATTTT. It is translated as CASSQDTGPFDTQYF.

The CDR3, as DNA: TGTGCCAGTAGTGACCGGGACAGGGCCTCCTACGAGCAGTACTTC. Amino acid sequence: CASSDRDRASYEQYF. The V call is TRBV19, the J call TRBJ2-7; the match to TRBD1 covers 9 bases. The trim removed 5 bases at V and 0 bases at J, leaving 5 bases unmatched. The CDR3 consists of 15 residues. Germline CDR1 reads LNHDA; CDR2 reads SQIVND (reference sequence).

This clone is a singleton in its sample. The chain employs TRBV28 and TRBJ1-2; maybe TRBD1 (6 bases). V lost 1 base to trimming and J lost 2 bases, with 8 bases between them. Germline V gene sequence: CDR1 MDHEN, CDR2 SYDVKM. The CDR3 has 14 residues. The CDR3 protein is CASSLSGQNYGYTF. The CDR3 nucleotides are TGTGCCAGCAGTTTATCCGGACAGAACTATGGCTACACCTTC.